The sequence of this TCR beta chain was determined in a study of blood T cell repertoires in COVID-19 (dated by TCRdb to the early 2020s). Study-wide context: The collaborator samples originated in the United States, Italy and Spain and spanned the acute and convalescent phases of COVID-19. The prospective study material was composed of cDNA or gDNA derived from T cells, B-cell-depleted T cells, or PBMCs. The dataset comprised deeply sampled blood TCRbeta repertoires from subjects exposed to, actively infected with, or recovered from COVID-19. A freely available public database, intended as a resource for researchers studying the immune response to SARS-CoV-2, is where the repertoires were released. Samples came from the ongoing ImmuneRACE study (first 160 participants) plus 1,254 subjects from 6 global collaborators. Sample metadata almost always included a de-identified subject ID, COVID-19 status, age in years and sex. Where available, HLA class I and class II types were obtained from metadata supplied by the sample provider rather than from assay-based typing. Paper-wide results and their limitations: How much clinical and demographic metadata was included differed by source and by participant, and the metadata was provided uncurated.

Details on this clone: What antigen it recognizes has not been identified. Base-call qualities are not available, and no considerably larger clone is one nucleotide away.

TCRbeta CDR3 regions were amplified from genomic DNA by means of the immunoSEQ Assay, a bias-controlled multiplex PCR. Per the authors' processing: The number of nucleated cells in each sample was estimated from the amplification of reference gene primers within the assay. To quantify the absolute abundance of each unique TCRbeta CDR3 rearrangement, sequence reads were collapsed and filtered. For each sample, productive Simpson clonality was calculated by taking the square root of Simpson's diversity index across productive rearrangements. This is the immuneACCESS table as TCRdb keeps it, with only in-frame sequences that have V and J called. A part of the clones is gone; compared with another copy, unresolved V genes explain less than half, and the rest is unexplained. V and J calls and clone size are those listed in that table; D and trimming were worked out from the DNA. For this sample there are 65,000 to 85,000 clones; approximately 92% appear just once. 2.5% to 3% of the sample is held by the ten biggest clonotypes.

There are 13 amino acids in the CDR3, from cysteine to phenylalanine inclusive. The only DNA kept is the CDR3, 39 bases in frame from the first base. V is clipped by 0 bases and J by 4 bases, and the sequence between their germline boundaries is 5 bases long. CDR1 and CDR2 were assigned from the germline V gene (reference sequence) as SGHKS and YYEKEE. The collaborating institutions used their own protocols to collect whole blood in K2EDTA tubes. Collaborator samples were shipped for TCRbeta analysis as frozen whole blood, isolated PBMCs, or DNA extracted from either sample type. This clonotype originated in a man in his fifties or sixties with acute or convalescent COVID-19. Here the chain combines TRBV5-5 and TRBJ1-5, with the D segment identity uncertain. The source material was peripheral blood. The DNA is TGTGCCAGCAGCTTGGGGAGGAATCAGCCCCAGCATTTT. Its protein reads: CASSLGRNQPQHF.